The 20 T cell receptor beta chains below come from one sample, sequenced in a study of blood T cell repertoires in COVID-19. Produced via immunoSEQ multiplex PCR; TCRdb's table is partial and in-frame only. Of around 63,000 clones detected, approximately 87% appear once; the ten largest clones hold over 0.95%. The sequenced sample consisted of peripheral blood. Every receptor here comes from a woman aged 55-69 years with acute or convalescent COVID-19.

The chain uses TRBV5-4 and TRBJ1-1; 8 bases match TRBD1. The germline CDR1 and CDR2 sequences are SGHNT and YYREEE (reference sequence). V was pared by 5 bases and J by 1 base, with 13 bases of the junction left unmatched. This CDR3 spans 17 amino acids. The chain's CDR3 is CASRSGQGSLGNTEAFF. The DNA of the CDR3 is TGTGCCAGCAGATCTGGACAGGGCAGCTTGGGGAACACTGAAGCTTTCTTT.

The CDR3 coding sequence is TGTGCCAGCTCAGGGGGGACTAGGTCGGCCGGGCAGTACGTC. It codes for CASSGGTRSAGQYV. The J gene is TRBJ2-7, the V gene TRBV18; TRBD2 aligns across 8 bases. V lost 5 bases to trimming and J lost 9 bases; unmatched junction nucleotides: 12. There are 14 residues in the CDR3. Per the germline V gene, CDR1 is KGHSH and CDR2 is LQKENI.

The chain combines TRBV28 with TRBJ1-1; D unclear. V was clipped by 6 bases and J by 0 bases, with 17 bases between them. The CDR3 covers 16 residues. Looked up from germline, CDR1 is MDHEN and CDR2 is SYDVKM. The CDR3 loop reads CASSSPGSYMNTEAFF. CDR3 DNA: TGTGCCAGCAGCTCCCCCGGGTCATATATGAACACTGAAGCTTTCTTT.

V gene TRBV6-5 combines with J gene TRBJ1-4, with D perhaps matching TRBD1 (5 bases). Deletions cut 6 bases from V and 5 bases from J, with 13 bases between. This CDR3 is built from 14 residues. Germline CDR1 is MNHEY and CDR2 is SVGAGI. CDR3 bases: TGTGCCAGCAGCGTCAACCGACAGAATGAAAAACTGTTTTTT. This gives the protein CASSVNRQNEKLFF.

This chain uses TRBV7-9 with TRBJ1-2, with a tentative D call TRBD1 (5 bases). V lost 5 bases and J lost 8, with 18 bases in between. This CDR3 contains 14 residues. Germline values: CDR1 SEHNR, CDR2 FQNEAQ (reference sequence). In nucleotides, the CDR3 is TGTGCCAGCAGCCCACTACAGGAACTCGCGGGCTACACCTTC. The encoded protein is CASSPLQELAGYTF.

This sequence joins TRBV19 and TRBJ2-1, with 7 nucleotides matching TRBD2. V lost 2 bases and J lost 9; bases outside the gene matches: 16. The germline CDR1 and CDR2 sequences are LNHDA and SQIVND (reference sequence). The CDR3 runs 17 residues. The CDR3 DNA reads as TGTGCCAGTAGTATAAGTCGGGGAGGGAAATGGTTTTCTGAGCAGTTCTTC. Translating it yields CASSISRGGKWFSEQFF. Looking up the rest from reference TRBV19 and TRBJ2-1 gives the full variable domain: DGGITQSPKYLFRKEGQNVTLSCEQNLNHDAMYWYRQDPGQGLRLIYYSQIVNDFQKGDIAEGYSVSREKKESFPLTVTSAQKNPTAFYLCASSISRGGKWFSEQFFGPGTRLTVL.

This clone was seen a single time. The chain is built from TRBV18 and TRBJ2-7; TRBD1 matches 9 bases. V was clipped by 2 bases and J by 4 bases; unmatched bases: 6. This CDR3 contains 15 residues. The germline CDR1 and CDR2 sequences are KGHSH and LQKENI. CDR3 in DNA: TGTGCCAGCTCACCAGAGACAGGGGGGGTATACGAGCAGTACGTC. Translation: CASSPETGGVYEQYV.

The rearrangement links TRBV5-4 to TRBJ1-1; TRBD1 is a possible D gene (5 bases). Germline values: CDR1 SGHNT, CDR2 YYREEE (reference sequence). The CDR3 totals 16 residues. The germline V and J ends were trimmed by 10 bases and 3 bases, with 25 bases remaining between them. This chain's CDR3 is CARRRGGVRQDTEAFF. The CDR3 bases are TGTGCCCGCCGCCGGGGGGGGGTGAGGCAGGACACTGAAGCTTTCTTT.

V and J are TRBV7-3 and TRBJ2-3; TRBD2 aligns across 10 bases. This CDR3 spans 18 amino acids. Germline V gene sequence: CDR1 SGHTA, CDR2 FQGTGA. V gave up 2 bases and J gave up 0 bases; unmatched junction bases: 8. As DNA, the CDR3 is TGTGCCAGCAGCTTAGGGCTAGCGGGAGCTACTAGCACAGATACGCAGTATTTT. Translated: CASSLGLAGATSTDTQYF.

The genes are TRBV4-3 and TRBJ2-1; 10 bases are a match to TRBD2. Trimming cost V 4 bases and J 7 bases; bases outside gene matches: 10. The CDR3 is 16 amino acids. Looked up from germline, CDR1 is LGHNA and CDR2 is YSLEER. Here the CDR3 DNA reads TGCGCCAGCAGCCCGGAAGCGGGAGGGCCACCTAATGAGCAGTTCTTC. Amino acid sequence: CASSPEAGGPPNEQFF.

V and J are TRBV7-2 and TRBJ2-5; TRBD1 is a possible D gene (5 bases). Germline V gene lookup returns CDR1 SGHTA and CDR2 FQGNSA. CDR3 length: 14 residues. The ends were cut back, 5 bases at V and 4 bases at J, with 14 bases in the middle. CDR3 nucleotide sequence: TGTGCCAGCAGCCCTGCGGTGGGGCGAGAGACCCAGTACTTC. It translates to CASSPAVGRETQYF. The variable domain in full, with the rest retrieved from reference TRBV7-2 and TRBJ2-5, is GAGVSQSPSNKVTEKGKDVELRCDPISGHTALYWYRQSLGQGLEFLIYFQGNSAPDKSGLPSDRFSAERTGGSVSTLTIQRTQQEDSAVYLCASSPAVGRETQYFGPGTRLLVL.

The gene calls are TRBV28 and TRBJ1-5; D is possibly TRBD1 (5 bases). CDR3 length equals 13 residues. Germline V gene sequence: CDR1 MDHEN, CDR2 SYDVKM. Trimming removed 6 bases at V and 7 bases at J, with 13 bases between. The CDR3 is CASSYRSPQPQHF. As DNA, the CDR3 is TGTGCCAGCAGCTACAGGTCTCCCCAGCCCCAGCATTTT.

J is TRBJ2-7 and V is TRBV7-9; D may be TRBD1 (6 bases). Germline values: CDR1 SEHNR, CDR2 FQNEAQ (reference sequence). This CDR3 region has 13 residues. V lost 5 bases to trimming and J lost 2 bases, with 10 bases between them. The CDR3 DNA reads TGTGCCAGCAGCACAGGGACCGCCTACGAGCAGTACGTC. Translating it yields CASSTGTAYEQYV.

The chain couples TRBV6-5 to TRBJ2-5; no clear D. V was clipped by 2 bases and J by 1 base, with 8 bases between them. The CDR3 spans 14 residues. Germline V gene lookup returns CDR1 MNHEY and CDR2 SVGAGI. Here the CDR3 reads CASSYDIAQETQYF. Here the CDR3 DNA reads TGTGCCAGCAGTTACGACATTGCCCAAGAGACCCAGTACTTC.

The chain recombines TRBV28 with TRBJ2-1; D may be TRBD2 (7 bases). CDR1 MDHEN and CDR2 SYDVKM come from the germline V gene. This CDR3 is built from 12 residues. V shed 8 bases and J shed 4 bases, with 9 bases lying between them. The CDR3 sequence is CASGGAYNEQFF. The CDR3, as DNA: TGTGCCAGCGGGGGGGCTTACAATGAGCAGTTCTTC.

The chain employs TRBV6-5 and TRBJ1-4, with a possible D match to TRBD1 (6 bases). Trimming removed 2 bases from V and 5 bases from J, with 9 bases in between. The CDR3 is made up of 14 amino acids. CDR1 and CDR2 from the germline V gene are MNHEY and SVGAGI. CDR3 loop: CASSYIGGNEKLFF. In nucleotides, the CDR3 is TGTGCCAGCAGTTACATAGGGGGAAATGAAAAACTGTTTTTT.

CDR3 nucleotide sequence: TGTGCCAGCAGTGTAGGGGTCGCGAACACTGAAGCTTTCTTT. This sequence encodes CASSVGVANTEAFF. This chain uses TRBV2 with TRBJ1-1, with D perhaps TRBD1 (5 bases). Trimming took off 4 bases at V and 1 base at J, with 10 bases between the two ends. Per the germline V gene, CDR1 is SNHLY and CDR2 is FYNNEI. The CDR3 totals 14 residues. Drawing the rest from reference TRBV2 and TRBJ1-1, the complete variable domain is EPEVTQTPSHQVTQMGQEVILRCVPISNHLYFYWYRQILGQKVEFLVSFYNNEISEKSEIFDDQFSVERPDGSNFTLKIRSTKLEDSAMYFCASSVGVANTEAFFGQGTRLTVV.

This rearrangement joins TRBV4-1 to TRBJ1-1; unclear D gene. The CDR3 has 14 residues. Germline values: CDR1 MGHRA, CDR2 YSYEKL. The V end was cut by 1 base, the J end by 1 base, with 7 bases between. The CDR3 sequence: CASSQVEGNTEAFF. CDR3 in DNA: TGCGCCAGCAGCCAAGTTGAGGGGAACACTGAAGCTTTCTTT.

V usage is TRBV28 and J usage is TRBJ1-2; tentative D call: TRBD1 (5 bases). V was trimmed by 5 bases and J by 6 bases, leaving 16 bases between them. The CDR3 has 14 residues. Germline V gene lookup returns CDR1 MDHEN and CDR2 SYDVKM. CDR3 in amino acids: CASSAGARANGYTF. CDR3 nucleotides: TGTGCCAGCAGTGCCGGCGCCAGGGCCAATGGCTACACCTTC.

V gene TRBV7-2 combines with J gene TRBJ2-1; TRBD1 aligns across 7 bases. From germline, CDR1 is SGHTA and CDR2 FQGNSA. The CDR3 runs to 15 residues. Trimming cost V 6 bases and J 7 bases; bases outside gene matches: 12. CDR3 coding DNA: TGTGCCAGCAGTTTTATCTTGACAGGGAAGAATGAGCAGTTCTTC. This codes for CASSFILTGKNEQFF.